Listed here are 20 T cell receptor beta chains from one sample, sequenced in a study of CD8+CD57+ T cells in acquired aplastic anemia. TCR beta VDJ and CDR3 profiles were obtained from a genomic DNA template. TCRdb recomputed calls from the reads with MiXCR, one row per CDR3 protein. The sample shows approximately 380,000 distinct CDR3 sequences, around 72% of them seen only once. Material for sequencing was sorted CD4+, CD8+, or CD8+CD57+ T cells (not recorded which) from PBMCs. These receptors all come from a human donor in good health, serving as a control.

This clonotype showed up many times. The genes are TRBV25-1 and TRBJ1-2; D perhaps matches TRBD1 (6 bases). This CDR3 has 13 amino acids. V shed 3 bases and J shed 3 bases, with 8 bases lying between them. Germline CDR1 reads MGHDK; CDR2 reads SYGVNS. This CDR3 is CASSDGGYYGYTF. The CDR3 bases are TGTGCCAGCAGTGATGGGGGCTACTATGGCTACACCTTC.

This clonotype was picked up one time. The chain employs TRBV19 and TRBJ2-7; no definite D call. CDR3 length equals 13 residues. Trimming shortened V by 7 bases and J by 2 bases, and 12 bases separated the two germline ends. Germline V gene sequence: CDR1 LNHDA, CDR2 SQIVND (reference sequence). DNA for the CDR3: TGTGCCAGTACCCCTGGGGATACCTACGAGCAGTACTTC. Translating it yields CASTPGDTYEQYF.

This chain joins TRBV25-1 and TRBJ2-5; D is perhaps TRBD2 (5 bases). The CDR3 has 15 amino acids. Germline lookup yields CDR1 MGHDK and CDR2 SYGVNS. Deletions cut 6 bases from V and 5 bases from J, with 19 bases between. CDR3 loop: CASSLARTARETQYF. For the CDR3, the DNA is TGTGCCAGCAGCTTAGCGCGGACTGCGCGGGAGACCCAGTACTTC.

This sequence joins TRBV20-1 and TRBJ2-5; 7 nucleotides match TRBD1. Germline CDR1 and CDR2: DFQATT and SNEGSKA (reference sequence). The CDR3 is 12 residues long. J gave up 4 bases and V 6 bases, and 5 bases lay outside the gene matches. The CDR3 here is CSATGTAETQYF. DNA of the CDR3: TGCAGTGCCACCGGGACAGCAGAGACCCAGTACTTC.

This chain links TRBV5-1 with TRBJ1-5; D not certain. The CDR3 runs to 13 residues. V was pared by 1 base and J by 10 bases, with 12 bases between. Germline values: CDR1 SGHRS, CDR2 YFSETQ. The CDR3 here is CASSLLLGQPQHF. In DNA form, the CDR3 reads TGCGCCAGCAGCTTGTTGCTGGGTCAACCCCAGCATTTT.

CDR3 DNA sequence: TGTGCCACCAGGAGAGAGGCGGGCATGAACACTGAAGCTTTCTTT. This translates into CATRREAGMNTEAFF. The genes are TRBV5-8 and TRBJ1-1, with D hard to call. V was clipped by 9 bases and J by 0 bases, with 18 bases between them. The CDR3 is 15 amino acids. Germline loops: CDR1 SGHTS, CDR2 YDEGEE. The complete variable domain, with remaining parts taken from reference TRBV5-8 and TRBJ1-1, reads EAGVTQSPTHLIKTRGQQATLRCSPISGHTSVYWYQQALGLGLQFLLWYDEGEERNRGNFPPRFSGRQFPNYSSELNVNALELEDSALYLCATRREAGMNTEAFFGQGTRLTVV.

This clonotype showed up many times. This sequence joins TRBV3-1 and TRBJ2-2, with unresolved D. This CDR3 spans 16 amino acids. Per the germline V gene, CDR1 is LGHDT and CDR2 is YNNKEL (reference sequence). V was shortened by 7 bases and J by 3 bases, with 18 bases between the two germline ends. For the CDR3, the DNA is TGTGCCAGCAAAAGACGCCCAGTTGGCGACACCGGGGAGCTGTTTTTT. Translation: CASKRRPVGDTGELFF. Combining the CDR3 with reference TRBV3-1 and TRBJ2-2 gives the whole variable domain DTAVSQTPKYLVTQMGNDKSIKCEQNLGHDTMYWYKQDSKKFLKIMFSYNNKELIINETVPNRFSPKSPDKAHLNLHINSLELGDSAVYFCASKRRPVGDTGELFFGEGSRLTVL.

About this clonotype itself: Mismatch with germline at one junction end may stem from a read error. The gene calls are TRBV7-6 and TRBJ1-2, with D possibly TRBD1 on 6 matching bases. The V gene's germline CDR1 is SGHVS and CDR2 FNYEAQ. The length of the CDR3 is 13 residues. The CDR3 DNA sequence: TGTGCCAGCAGCGGAGTCAGGGGTTATGGCTCCACCTTC. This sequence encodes CASSGVRGYGSTF.

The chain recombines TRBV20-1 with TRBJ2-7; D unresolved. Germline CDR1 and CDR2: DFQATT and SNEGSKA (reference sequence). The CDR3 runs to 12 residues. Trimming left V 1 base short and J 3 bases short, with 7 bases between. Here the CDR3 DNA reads TGCAGTGCTAGAGCTGGTTGCTACGAGCAGTACTTC. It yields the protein CSARAGCYEQYF.

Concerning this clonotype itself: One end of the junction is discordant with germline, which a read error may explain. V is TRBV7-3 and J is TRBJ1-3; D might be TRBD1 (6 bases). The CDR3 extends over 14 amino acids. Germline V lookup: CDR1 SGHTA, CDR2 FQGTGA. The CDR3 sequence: CASSRTALGNNIYF. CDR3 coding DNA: TGTGCCAGCAGCCGGACAGCACTTGGAAACAACATATATTTT.

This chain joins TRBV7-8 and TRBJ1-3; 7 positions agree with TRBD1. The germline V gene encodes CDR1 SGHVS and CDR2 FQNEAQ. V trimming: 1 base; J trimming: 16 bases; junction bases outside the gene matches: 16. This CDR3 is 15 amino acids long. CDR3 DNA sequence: TGTGCCAGCAGCTTAGGCCCTCAGTGGGGACAGCCCCAGTATTTT. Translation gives CASSLGPQWGQPQYF. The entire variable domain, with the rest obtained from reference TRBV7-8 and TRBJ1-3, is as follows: GAGVSQSPRYKVAKRGQDVALRCDPISGHVSLFWYQQALGQGPEFLTYFQNEAQLDKSGLPSDRFFAERPEGSVSTLKIQRTQQEDSAVYLCASSLGPQWGQPQYFGEGSWLTVV.

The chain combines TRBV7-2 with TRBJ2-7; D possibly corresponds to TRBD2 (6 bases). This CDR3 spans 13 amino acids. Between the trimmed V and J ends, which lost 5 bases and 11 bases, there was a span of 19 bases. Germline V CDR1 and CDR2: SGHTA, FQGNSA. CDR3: CASSMRRAKTKYF. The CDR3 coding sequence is TGTGCCAGCAGCATGAGGAGGGCAAAGACCAAGTACTTC. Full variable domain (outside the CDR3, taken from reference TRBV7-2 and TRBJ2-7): GAGVSQSPSNKVTEKGKDVELRCDPISGHTALYWYRQSLGQGLEFLIYFQGNSAPDKSGLPSDRFSAERTGGSVSTLTIQRTQQEDSAVYLCASSMRRAKTKYFGPGTRLTVT.

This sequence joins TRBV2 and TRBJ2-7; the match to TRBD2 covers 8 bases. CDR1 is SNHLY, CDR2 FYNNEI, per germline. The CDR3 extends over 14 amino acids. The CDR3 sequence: CASRDRAGGDEHYV. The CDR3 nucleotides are TGTGCCAGCAGGGATAGGGCGGGGGGAGACGAGCACTACGTC.

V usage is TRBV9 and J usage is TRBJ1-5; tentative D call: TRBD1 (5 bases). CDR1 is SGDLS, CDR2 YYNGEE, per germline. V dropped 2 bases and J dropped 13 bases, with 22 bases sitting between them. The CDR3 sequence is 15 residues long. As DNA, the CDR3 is TGTGCCAGCAGCGTGTCGGGACTAGTCTACGAGCAGCAGCATTTT. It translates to CASSVSGLVYEQQHF.

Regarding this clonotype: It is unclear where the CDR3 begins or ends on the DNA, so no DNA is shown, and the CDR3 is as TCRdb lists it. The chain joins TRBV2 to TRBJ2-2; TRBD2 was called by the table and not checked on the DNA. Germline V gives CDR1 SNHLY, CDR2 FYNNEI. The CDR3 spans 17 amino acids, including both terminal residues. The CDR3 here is CASSGIRAVLRAGHLAF.

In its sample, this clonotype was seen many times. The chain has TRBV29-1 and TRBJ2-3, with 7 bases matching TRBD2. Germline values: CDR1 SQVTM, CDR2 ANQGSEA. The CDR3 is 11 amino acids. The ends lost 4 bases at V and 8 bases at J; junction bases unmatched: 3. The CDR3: CSVVSGFTQYF. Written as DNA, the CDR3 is TGCAGCGTTGTTAGCGGGTTTACGCAGTATTTT.

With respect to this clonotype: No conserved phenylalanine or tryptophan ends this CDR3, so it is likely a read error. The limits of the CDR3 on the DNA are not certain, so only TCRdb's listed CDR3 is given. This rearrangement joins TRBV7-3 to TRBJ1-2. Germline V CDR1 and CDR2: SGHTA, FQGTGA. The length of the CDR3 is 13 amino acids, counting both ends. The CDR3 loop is CASSNVAGYGYTH.

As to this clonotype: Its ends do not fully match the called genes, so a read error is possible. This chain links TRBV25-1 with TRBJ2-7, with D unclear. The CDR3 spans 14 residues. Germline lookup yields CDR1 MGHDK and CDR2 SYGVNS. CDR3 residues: CASSQVLRNYEQYF. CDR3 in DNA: TGCGCCAGCAGCCAAGTGTTGCGTAATTACGAGCAGTACTTC.

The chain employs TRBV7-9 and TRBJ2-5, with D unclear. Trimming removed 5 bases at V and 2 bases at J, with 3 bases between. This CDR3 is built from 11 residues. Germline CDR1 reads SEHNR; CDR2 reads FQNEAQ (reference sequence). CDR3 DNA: TGTGCCAGCAGCATGCAAGAGACCCAGTACTTC. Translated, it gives CASSMQETQYF.

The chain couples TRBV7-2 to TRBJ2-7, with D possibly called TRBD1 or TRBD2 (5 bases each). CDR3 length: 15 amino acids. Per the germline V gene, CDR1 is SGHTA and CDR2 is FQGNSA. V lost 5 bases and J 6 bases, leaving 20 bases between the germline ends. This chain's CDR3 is CASSPGTGIACEQYF. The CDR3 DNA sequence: TGTGCCAGCAGCCCAGGGACGGGGATTGCCTGCGAGCAGTACTTC.